The 10 T cell receptor beta chains below come from one sample, sequenced in a study of tumor-infiltrating lymphocytes in primary liver carcinoma. Joint extraction of RNA and DNA used about 17-33 mg of bulk tissue that was unsorted. Starting from around 500 ng of total RNA, TCR beta cDNA was produced with a primer in the constant region. Slightly modified ARM-PCR with three nested multiplex PCR rounds yielded TCR beta libraries. Primers for the first two PCR rounds were TRBV1-TRBV30 forward primers and a C-beta reverse primer (approximately 10 cycles per round). In TCRdb, the multiplex PCR reads were re-called with MiXCR into one record per CDR3 protein. Of over 75,000 distinct CDR3 sequences listed, around 68% are singletons. The specimen sequenced was tumor-adjacent normal liver tissue. Receptors originate from a man aged 35-49 years with primary liver carcinoma and hepatitis B virus infection.

About this clonotype: With a much larger clone just one base away, this may be a read error. Since no conserved phenylalanine or tryptophan closes the CDR3, a read error is the likely cause. V gene TRBV12-3 or TRBV12-4 combines with J gene TRBJ2-3, with 8 bases fitting TRBD2. The CDR3 runs to 17 residues. V shed 7 bases, J shed 1 base, and the junction held 13 bases outside the gene matches. Here the CDR3 reads CASNSNLVSGGTDTQYL. CDR3 nucleotides: TGTGCCAGCAATTCGAATCTGGTTAGCGGGGGCACAGATACGCAGTATTTG.

As to this clonotype: Mismatch with germline at one junction end may stem from a read error. The chain has TRBV4-1 and TRBJ1-2; maybe TRBD1 (5 bases). CDR1 and CDR2 from the germline V gene are MGHRA and YSYEKL. The CDR3 spans 13 residues. Here the CDR3 reads CASSQVIGDGYAF. As DNA, the CDR3 is TGCGCCAGCAGCCAAGTAATAGGGGACGGCTACGCCTTC.

In its sample, this clonotype was seen once. The CDR3 loop reads CASSLVAGWFNEQYF. The DNA for the CDR3 is TGTGCCAGCAGCTTAGTTGCGGGATGGTTTAACGAGCAGTACTTC. The rearrangement joins TRBV11-2 to TRBJ2-7; tentatively, D is TRBD2 (6 bases). The germline V gene has CDR1 SGHAT and CDR2 FQNNGV. This CDR3 has 15 residues. V was clipped by 1 base and J by 5 bases, with 15 bases between them.

The chain has TRBV28 and TRBJ2-2, with D perhaps TRBD1 (6 bases). The CDR3 loop spans 17 amino acids. CDR1 and CDR2 from the germline V gene are MDHEN and SYDVKM. The ends were cut back, 5 bases at V and 6 bases at J, with 22 bases in the middle. The chain's CDR3 is CASSHLGTLKISGELFF. The CDR3 nucleotides read TGTGCCAGCAGTCACCTCGGGACACTCAAAATTTCCGGGGAGCTGTTTTTT. The full variable domain, completed using reference TRBV28 and TRBJ2-2, is DVKVTQSSRYLVKRTGEKVFLECVQDMDHENMFWYRQDPGLGLRLIYFSYDVKMKEKGDIPEGYSVSREKKERFSLILESASTNQTSMYLCASSHLGTLKISGELFFGEGSRLTVL.

There are many counts of this clonotype. The V and J genes are TRBV6-1 and TRBJ2-1; TRBD2 aligns across 11 bases. The CDR3 has 18 amino acids. CDR1 MNHNS and CDR2 SASEGT come from the germline V gene. The J segment lost 7 bases and the V segment lost 6 bases, leaving 17 bases of the junction unmatched. The CDR3 is CASSNHPGGSGGGNEQFF. The DNA of the CDR3 is TGTGCCAGCAGCAATCACCCGGGGGGTAGCGGGGGGGGTAATGAGCAGTTCTTC.

This clonotype was detected only a few times. The rearrangement links TRBV2 to TRBJ2-6; no clear D. V was trimmed by 0 bases and J by 1 base, leaving 10 bases between them. From germline, CDR1 is SNHLY and CDR2 FYNNEI. The CDR3 runs to 17 residues. The CDR3 loop reads CASSEADVRSGANVLTF. CDR3 nucleotide sequence: TGTGCCAGCAGTGAAGCGGACGTAAGGTCTGGGGCCAACGTCCTGACTTTC.

Notes on this clonotype: An end of the junction does not agree with germline; a read error may underlie this. The chain couples TRBV11-2 to TRBJ1-1; a weak D match, TRBD1 (5 bases). The germline CDR1 and CDR2 sequences are SGHAT and FQNNGV. The CDR3 length is 15 residues. In nucleotides, the CDR3 is TGTGCCAGCAGCGCACGCGGGGGGGTGAACACTGAGGCTTTCTTT. Protein: CASSARGGVNTEAFF.

This clonotype was seen many times. This chain connects TRBV15 to TRBJ2-3, with TRBD2 identical over 7 bases. CDR3 size: 19 residues. Germline trimming cut 5 bases from V and 4 bases from J; bases unmatched to any gene: 21. From germline, CDR1 is LNHNV and CDR2 YYDKDF (reference sequence). The CDR3 reads CATSGYLVGGPYEADTQYF. CDR3 in DNA: TGTGCCACCAGCGGGTACCTAGTGGGAGGGCCTTATGAGGCAGATACGCAGTATTTT.

This clonotype came up many times. V gene TRBV6-1 combines with J gene TRBJ1-6; 12 nucleotides line up with TRBD1. The trim removed 7 bases at V and 9 bases at J, leaving 16 bases unmatched. The CDR3 runs 18 residues. Per germline, CDR1 MNHNS and CDR2 SASEGT. CDR3 region: CASKSGTGGVGGSSPLHF. The CDR3 DNA reads as TGTGCCAGCAAGTCGGGGACAGGGGGCGTCGGTGGAAGTTCACCCCTCCACTTT.

In the case of this clonotype: This may arise from a read error, as a much more abundant clone is one base away. The chain carries TRBV6-6 and TRBJ2-7; D remains unclear. Germline CDR1 is MNHNY and CDR2 is SVGAGI (reference sequence). There are 15 residues in the CDR3. The CDR3 here is CASGYTARITYEQYF. The CDR3 region has the DNA TGTGCCAGCGGTTACACCGCACGGATCACCTACGAGCAGTACTTC.